The 26 T cell receptor beta chains below were found in one sample sequenced in a study of a mutant IDH1 vaccine in newly diagnosed glioma. Documented time point: week 11, during vaccination. Every vaccination contained 300 ug of the mutant IDH1 20-mer peptide and was paired with topical imiquimod. Their antigens remain unidentified. Profiling relied on immunoSEQ multiplex PCR, and the TCRdb table lists in-frame clones only, not all of them. The sample lists 120,000 or so clones, 80% seen once, with about 5.5% in the top ten. Sequences were derived from PBMCs, sampled from a glioma patient whose treatment included an IDH1 peptide vaccine. These receptors were collected from a man in his forties or fifties with glioma.

Written as DNA, the CDR3 is TGTGCTCAGGGGACTAGCGGGAGGCAGGGTGAGACCCAGTACTTC. Translation: CAQGTSGRQGETQYF. The chain links TRBV7-7 to TRBJ2-5, with 15 bases aligning to TRBD2. This CDR3 comprises 15 residues. Germline lookup yields CDR1 SSHAT and CDR2 FNYEAQ (reference sequence).

The CDR3 DNA follows: TGTGCCAGCAGCCAAAGTTTATCCGGGGGCGGCCCGGATACGCAGTATTTT. As protein: CASSQSLSGGGPDTQYF. The chain is built from TRBV4-2 and TRBJ2-3; D may match TRBD1 or TRBD2 (6 bases each). Trimming cost V 2 bases and J 6 bases, with 21 bases left between them. In germline, CDR1 is LGHNA, CDR2 YNFKEQ. This CDR3 region has 17 residues.

This clone was found once. The V gene is TRBV7-9, the J gene TRBJ1-2; TRBD1 matches at 7 bases. Losses at the gene ends were 1 base for V and 5 bases for J; bases not matched to a gene: 1. This CDR3 is 13 amino acids long. Germline assignment: CDR1 SEHNR and CDR2 FQNEAQ (reference sequence). The CDR3 reads CASSLGGQYGYTF. The CDR3 DNA reads as TGTGCCAGCAGCTTAGGGGGACAGTATGGCTACACCTTC.

The gene calls are TRBV7-3 and TRBJ2-1, with D possibly matching TRBD2 (6 bases). The V gene's germline CDR1 is SGHTA and CDR2 FQGTGA. The CDR3 has 15 residues. V was shortened by 0 bases and J by 12 bases, with 18 bases between the two germline ends. CDR3 in amino acids: CASSLTVGSSAMQFF. The DNA of the CDR3 is TGTGCCAGCAGCTTAACAGTGGGTTCTAGCGCAATGCAGTTCTTC.

This clone was found a few times. The chain couples TRBV4-1 to TRBJ1-5, with D tentatively TRBD1 (5 bases). Trimming took off 4 bases at V and 6 bases at J, with 16 bases between the two ends. Germline loops: CDR1 MGHRA, CDR2 YSYEKL. The CDR3 is 15 residues long. As DNA, the CDR3 is TGCGCCAGCAGCCTTGGGCCTATTACAGGTCAGCCCCAGCATTTT. It specifies CASSLGPITGQPQHF.

This clone was picked up a small number of times. This rearrangement joins TRBV4-2 to TRBJ1-5, with D possibly matching TRBD1 (5 bases). V lost 0 bases to trimming and J lost 7 bases, with 16 bases between them. Germline-derived CDR1 and CDR2 are LGHNA and YNFKEQ. The CDR3 loop spans 16 amino acids. DNA for the CDR3: TGTGCCAGCAGCCAAGATACAGGCCAGGGAGGGCAGCCCCAGCATTTT. Amino acids: CASSQDTGQGGQPQHF.

The chain couples TRBV19 to TRBJ2-1; possible D gene TRBD2, 6 bases. The V gene lost 9 bases and the J gene lost 3 bases, with 12 bases spanning the gap. CDR3 length: 13 residues. CDR1 and CDR2 from the germline V gene are LNHDA and SQIVND (reference sequence). The CDR3 sequence: CARKAGGYNEQFF. In DNA, the CDR3 is TGTGCCAGAAAGGCCGGGGGCTACAATGAGCAGTTCTTC.

V gene TRBV28 combines with J gene TRBJ1-3; 10 positions agree with TRBD1. V lost 6 bases to trimming and J lost 2 bases; unmatched junction nucleotides: 13. This CDR3 spans 18 amino acids. CDR1 and CDR2 (germline): MDHEN, SYDVKM. The CDR3 sequence is CASRGRTGQGGTGNTIYF. As DNA, the CDR3 is TGTGCCAGCAGGGGAAGGACCGGACAGGGGGGGACTGGAAACACCATATATTTT.

The genes are TRBV9 and TRBJ1-2, with D unresolved. This CDR3 region has 13 residues. V shed 1 base and J shed 7 bases, with 11 bases lying between them. Germline-derived CDR1 and CDR2 are SGDLS and YYNGEE. This CDR3 reads CASSVMGNRGYTF. The CDR3 DNA reads TGTGCCAGCAGCGTAATGGGGAATCGTGGCTACACCTTC.

The chain uses TRBV7-2 and TRBJ1-5, with unresolved D. This CDR3 region has 13 residues. Germline V gives CDR1 SGHTA, CDR2 FQGNSA. V gave up 1 base and J gave up 3 bases, with 4 bases separating them. The CDR3 nucleotides read TGTGCCAGCAGCTTAGACTACAATCAGCCCCAGCATTTT. Its translation is CASSLDYNQPQHF.

The gene calls are TRBV19 and TRBJ1-3; 7 bases agree with TRBD1. There are 17 residues in the CDR3. CDR1 is LNHDA, CDR2 SQIVND, per germline (reference sequence). V trimming: 4 bases; J trimming: 1 base; junction bases outside the gene matches: 10. CDR3 sequence (DNA): TGTGCCAGTAGTACCCACAGGGGCTCCGTATCTGGAAACACCATATATTTT. Amino acid sequence: CASSTHRGSVSGNTIYF.

The chain combines TRBV4-3 with TRBJ1-3; D unclear. Germline V gene lookup returns CDR1 LGHNA and CDR2 YSLEER. The length of the CDR3 is 14 residues. V lost 1 base, J lost 1 base, and 5 bases lay in between. The CDR3 region is CASSQGISGNTIYF. CDR3 bases: TGCGCCAGCAGCCAAGGAATTTCTGGAAACACCATATATTTT.

This clone was counted only a few times. The chain uses TRBV7-9 and TRBJ1-5; D is ambiguous. CDR3 size: 14 residues. V shed 6 bases and J shed 1 base, with 10 bases lying between them. Germline V gives CDR1 SEHNR, CDR2 FQNEAQ (reference sequence). CDR3 residues: CASSAPGSNQPQHF. In nucleotides, the CDR3 is TGTGCCAGCAGTGCCCCGGGGAGCAATCAGCCCCAGCATTTT.

The J gene is TRBJ1-3, the V gene TRBV5-1; TRBD1 matches 9 bases. The CDR3 has 15 residues. J gave up 7 bases and V 0 bases, and 5 bases lay outside the gene matches. CDR1 is SGHRS, CDR2 YFSETQ, per germline. CDR3: CASSLGTGEWNTIYF. The DNA of the CDR3 is TGCGCCAGCAGCTTGGGGACAGGGGAATGGAACACCATATATTTT.

Written as DNA, the CDR3 is TGTGCCAGCAGTTTGTCAAATGAGCAGTTCTTC. Translating it yields CASSLSNEQFF. V and J are TRBV27 and TRBJ2-1; D gene ambiguous. Germline CDR1 and CDR2: MNHEY and SMNVEV (reference sequence). Trimming pared 3 bases from V and 7 bases from J, leaving 4 bases between. This CDR3 spans 11 amino acids.

This clone was seen a few times. The V and J genes are TRBV5-4 and TRBJ1-1, with D maybe TRBD1 (5 bases). CDR3 length: 15 residues. The V gene's germline CDR1 is SGHNT and CDR2 YYREEE (reference sequence). With 2 bases removed from V and 1 base from J, the gap between germline ends came to 12 bases. CDR3 nucleotides: TGTGCCAGCAGCTTTTACACAGGACCGAACACTGAAGCTTTCTTT. Protein: CASSFYTGPNTEAFF. The whole variable domain, filled in from reference TRBV5-4 and TRBJ1-1, reads ETGVTQSPTHLIKTRGQQVTLRCSSQSGHNTVSWYQQALGQGPQFIFQYYREEENGRGNFPPRFSGLQFPNYSSELNVNALELDDSALYLCASSFYTGPNTEAFFGQGTRLTVV.

The V and J genes are TRBV6-1 and TRBJ2-2; the D is unclear. Germline CDR1 is MNHNS and CDR2 is SASEGT. This CDR3 contains 14 residues. Trimming took off 6 bases at V and 4 bases at J, with 12 bases between the two ends. CDR3 region: CASSLGLGTGELFF. CDR3 sequence (DNA): TGTGCCAGCAGCCTCGGGCTTGGCACCGGGGAGCTGTTTTTT.

The V and J genes are TRBV9 and TRBJ2-3; D is perhaps TRBD2 (7 bases). Trimming pared 4 bases from V and 1 base from J, leaving 31 bases between. This CDR3 has 21 amino acids. Germline CDR1 and CDR2: SGDLS and YYNGEE. CDR3: CASSPTIGGRGGTWGTDTQYF. DNA of the CDR3: TGTGCCAGCAGCCCGACGATTGGCGGGAGAGGGGGGACCTGGGGCACAGATACGCAGTATTTT.

The V gene is TRBV4-2, the J gene TRBJ1-2; tentative D call: TRBD1 (6 bases). V lost 5 bases, J lost 3 bases, and 10 bases lay in between. This CDR3 is 13 amino acids long. Germline V gene lookup returns CDR1 LGHNA and CDR2 YNFKEQ. The CDR3 sequence: CASSREGDYGYTF. The CDR3 region has the DNA TGTGCCAGCAGCAGGGAGGGGGACTATGGCTACACCTTC.

This clone occurred once. The genes are TRBV7-2 and TRBJ2-5, with D hard to call. This CDR3 has 15 residues. CDR1 is SGHTA, CDR2 FQGNSA, per germline. Deletions cut 1 base from V and 2 bases from J, with 11 bases between. The CDR3 bases are TGTGCCAGCAGCTTAGGCCAAAGGGTTCAAGAGACCCAGTACTTC. It translates to CASSLGQRVQETQYF. Full variable domain (remainder filled in from reference TRBV7-2 and TRBJ2-5): GAGVSQSPSNKVTEKGKDVELRCDPISGHTALYWYRQSLGQGLEFLIYFQGNSAPDKSGLPSDRFSAERTGGSVSTLTIQRTQQEDSAVYLCASSLGQRVQETQYFGPGTRLLVL.

The chain combines TRBV28 with TRBJ2-3; D is tentatively TRBD1 or TRBD2 (5 bases each). CDR1 is MDHEN and CDR2 is SYDVKM in the germline V gene. The CDR3 consists of 15 residues. V was cut by 4 bases and J by 1 base, with 12 bases left in between. The CDR3 nucleotides are TGTGCCAGCAGTTATGCTCGGGGCGGCACAGATACGCAGTATTTT. Translated, it gives CASSYARGGTDTQYF.

V usage is TRBV7-6 and J usage is TRBJ1-1; D unresolved. CDR1 and CDR2 (germline): SGHVS, FNYEAQ. Trimming removed 4 bases at V and 1 base at J, with 16 bases between. This CDR3 spans 16 amino acids. In DNA, the CDR3 is TGTGCCAGCAGCTCGACAAGGCAAACACCGAACACTGAAGCTTTCTTT. Protein sequence: CASSSTRQTPNTEAFF.

The chain carries TRBV18 and TRBJ2-7, with D perhaps matching TRBD2 (5 bases). Germline V gene lookup returns CDR1 KGHSH and CDR2 LQKENI. The CDR3 loop spans 14 amino acids. The germline V and J ends were trimmed by 8 bases and 1 base, with 15 bases remaining between them. CDR3 DNA sequence: TGTGCCAGCACTAGGGAACCGCCATCCTACGAGCAGTACTTC. As protein: CASTREPPSYEQYF. The variable domain in full, with the rest retrieved from reference TRBV18 and TRBJ2-7, is NAGVMQNPRHLVRRRGQEARLRCSPMKGHSHVYWYRQLPEEGLKFMVYLQKENIIDESGMPKERFSAEFPKEGPSILRIQQVVRGDSAAYFCASTREPPSYEQYFGPGTRLTVT.

The chain combines TRBV6-5 with TRBJ1-1; 7 positions match TRBD1. CDR3 length: 14 residues. Trimming at V came to 6 bases and at J to 5 bases, leaving 9 bases not matched to a gene. Germline assignment: CDR1 MNHEY and CDR2 SVGAGI. The CDR3 DNA follows: TGTGCCAGCAGCCGGGGACAGCATGGGACTGAAGCTTTCTTT. This gives the protein CASSRGQHGTEAFF.

The CDR3 here is CASRPDYSGGYNEQFF. The CDR3 DNA reads TGTGCCAGCCGCCCGGACTATAGCGGGGGATACAATGAGCAGTTCTTC. The chain has TRBV27 and TRBJ2-1; 9 positions match TRBD2. V gave up 8 bases and J gave up 4 bases; unmatched junction bases: 12. Per the germline V gene, CDR1 is MNHEY and CDR2 is SMNVEV (reference sequence). The CDR3 is 16 amino acids.

CDR3 amino acids: CASSFPWDIGAFF. The CDR3 DNA is TGTGCCAGCAGCTTCCCGTGGGACATTGGAGCTTTCTTT. The chain uses TRBV7-2 and TRBJ1-1, with D tentatively TRBD1 (6 bases). Per germline, CDR1 SGHTA and CDR2 FQGNSA. The V and J ends lost 3 bases and 10 bases respectively, with 15 bases between them. The CDR3 runs to 13 residues.